The T cell receptor beta chain described here comes from a study of T cells in Graves' hyperthyroidism and ophthalmopathy. Overall study results and limits: Ophthalmopathy, which appeared later, was predicted by the model a median roughly 6.4 months before onset.

This clonotype appeared many times. Antigen specificity is unknown. Amplification targeted TCR beta CDR3 regions from RNA transcripts. Initially, a first-round RT-PCR of the TCR CDR3 employed the HTBI primer set. One entry per CDR3 protein results from TCRdb running MiXCR on the multiplex PCR reads. The sample has about 410,000 distinct CDR3 sequences; roughly 14% are singletons. For ophthalmopathy patients, the Clinical Activity Score was at least 3 and the NOSPECS grade at least 4; duration was under 3 months. Diagnoses used clinical symptoms, serum thyroxine and TRAb, thyroid ultrasound and orbital computed tomography. The authors obtained PBMCs from roughly 10 ml of fresh peripheral blood. The CDR3 consists of 12 residues. The V end lost 3 bases, the J end lost 5 bases, and 8 bases lay between the germline ends. Germline V gene sequence: CDR1 LNHNV, CDR2 YYDKDF (reference sequence).

This TCR derives from a man between 18 and 29 years old with Graves' ophthalmopathy. The V and J genes are TRBV15 and TRBJ2-7; D unclear. The sequenced sample was blood. The CDR3: CATSRDGDEQYF. The CDR3, as DNA: TGTGCCACCAGCAGGGACGGAGACGAGCAGTACTTC. The whole variable domain, remainder taken from reference TRBV15 and TRBJ2-7, is DAMVIQNPRYQVTQFGKPVTLSCSQTLNHNVMYWYQQKSSQAPKLLFHYYDKDFNNEADTPDNFQSRRPNTSFCFLDIRSPGLGDTAMYLCATSRDGDEQYFGPGTRLTVT.